The 27 T cell receptor beta chains reported below all come from one sample, sequenced in a study of blood T cell repertoires in COVID-19. Only in-frame clones appear in the TCRdb table, and some are missing; sequencing was by immunoSEQ multiplex PCR. The sample consists of 290,000 or so clones, roughly 90% of them appearing once. Specimen: peripheral blood. These receptors came from a man younger than 35 with active or convalescent COVID-19.

The chain couples TRBV11-2 to TRBJ2-1; the match to TRBD2 covers 8 bases. This CDR3 comprises 18 residues. The V and J ends lost 2 bases and 1 base, in that order; junction bases with no gene match: 10. CDR1 and CDR2 (germline): SGHAT, FQNNGV. The CDR3 loop reads CASSLYGAGEGSYNEQFF. For the CDR3, the DNA is TGTGCCAGCAGCTTATACGGAGCGGGAGAAGGGTCCTACAATGAGCAGTTCTTC.

The V and J genes are TRBV5-4 and TRBJ1-2, with TRBD1 identical over 9 bases. This CDR3 has 16 residues. Germline V lookup: CDR1 SGHNT, CDR2 YYREEE (reference sequence). The V gene end was trimmed by 0 bases and the J gene end by 4 bases; junction bases not matched to a gene: 7. CDR3 nucleotide sequence: TGTGCCAGCAGCTTGGGTAGGGGACAGGGAGGCTATGGCTACACCTTC. Its translation is CASSLGRGQGGYGYTF.

The gene calls are TRBV5-8 and TRBJ2-7; 9 bases are a match to TRBD2. This CDR3 comprises 20 residues. V gave up 2 bases and J gave up 2 bases; unmatched junction bases: 20. CDR1 and CDR2 from the germline V gene are SGHTS and YDEGEE. The CDR3 is CASSFVGYLSTSGGPYEQYF. The DNA of the CDR3 is TGTGCCAGCAGCTTCGTAGGCTATCTTTCGACTAGCGGAGGACCCTACGAGCAGTACTTC.

This clone was observed a few times. The gene calls are TRBV7-3 and TRBJ1-1; no definite D call. Germline V gives CDR1 SGHTA, CDR2 FQGTGA. The CDR3 length is 13 residues. Trimming removed 4 bases at V and 3 bases at J, with 9 bases between. CDR3 coding DNA: TGTGCCAGCAGCTCAAACTCGGACACTGAAGCTTTCTTT. Amino acids: CASSSNSDTEAFF.

This rearrangement joins TRBV29-1 to TRBJ2-3, with TRBD1 identical over 8 bases. The CDR3 spans 15 residues. The germline V gene has CDR1 SQVTM and CDR2 ANQGSEA. Losses at the gene ends were 0 bases for V and 4 bases for J; bases not matched to a gene: 6. CDR3 in amino acids: CSVEDGRGRADTQYF. The CDR3 DNA is TGCAGCGTTGAAGACGGCAGGGGGCGCGCAGATACGCAGTATTTT.

V usage is TRBV15 and J usage is TRBJ2-3; the D is unclear. The CDR3 consists of 12 residues. Germline CDR1 is LNHNV and CDR2 is YYDKDF (reference sequence). With 8 bases removed from V and 9 bases from J, the gap between germline ends came to 15 bases. As DNA, the CDR3 is TGTGCCACCGCCCTCGCAGGTCCCACGCAGTATTTT. It specifies CATALAGPTQYF.

The chain links TRBV28 to TRBJ2-7, with 9 bases aligning to TRBD2. The length of the CDR3 is 16 residues. From germline, CDR1 is MDHEN and CDR2 SYDVKM. V lost 6 bases, J lost 4 bases, and 13 bases stayed unmatched. The chain's CDR3 is CASSPTVASGIYEQYF. Written as DNA, the CDR3 is TGTGCCAGCAGCCCCACTGTGGCTAGCGGGATATACGAGCAGTACTTC.

Only one count was recorded for this clone. V gene TRBV14 combines with J gene TRBJ2-7; D is unclear. V gave up 0 bases and J gave up 2 bases, with 20 bases separating them. CDR3 size: 18 residues. In germline, CDR1 is SGHDN, CDR2 FVKESK. The CDR3 reads CASSQDMVVRLYPYEQYF. For the CDR3, the DNA is TGTGCCAGCAGCCAAGATATGGTGGTGCGGTTATACCCCTACGAGCAGTACTTC.

The table lists this clone with a few counts. The chain recombines TRBV7-2 with TRBJ2-1; D possibly corresponds to TRBD2 (6 bases). The CDR3 has 17 residues. V was cut by 4 bases and J by 8 bases, with 24 bases left in between. Germline values: CDR1 SGHTA, CDR2 FQGNSA. The CDR3: CASSSRRGVRMGYEQFF. CDR3 bases: TGTGCCAGCAGCTCCAGGAGGGGCGTCAGAATGGGTTATGAGCAGTTCTTC.

The rearrangement uses TRBV10-1 and TRBJ2-2, with D maybe TRBD1 (6 bases). The CDR3 loop spans 15 amino acids. The germline gives CDR1 WNHNN, CDR2 SYGVQD (reference sequence). The V end was cut by 0 bases, the J end by 6 bases, with 11 bases between. CDR3 loop: CASSESRQGPGELFF. The CDR3 nucleotides read TGCGCCAGCAGTGAGTCCCGGCAGGGGCCCGGGGAGCTGTTTTTT.

The rearrangement joins TRBV13 to TRBJ1-4; TRBD1 aligns across 7 bases. This CDR3 is 14 amino acids long. CDR1 and CDR2 from the germline V gene are PRHDT and FYEKMQ (reference sequence). With 5 bases clipped from V and 5 bases from J, the junction kept 5 bases outside the gene matches. CDR3 sequence: CASSARGQNEKLFF. The CDR3 bases are TGTGCCAGCAGCGCTAGGGGGCAGAATGAAAAACTGTTTTTT. Based on the CDR3 plus reference TRBV13 and TRBJ1-4, the full variable domain is AAGVIQSPRHLIKEKRETATLKCYPIPRHDTVYWYQQGPGQDPQFLISFYEKMQSDKGSIPDRFSAQQFSDYHSELNMSSLELGDSALYFCASSARGQNEKLFFGSGTQLSVL.

A single count supports this clone. The gene calls are TRBV6-5 and TRBJ1-4; D perhaps matches TRBD1 (5 bases). Germline V CDR1 and CDR2: MNHEY, SVGAGI. The CDR3 consists of 14 residues. Trimming removed 3 bases at V and 8 bases at J, with 13 bases between. The CDR3 here is CASSYLGVGEKLFF. As DNA, the CDR3 is TGTGCCAGCAGTTATTTAGGGGTGGGGGAAAAACTGTTTTTT.

The gene calls are TRBV18 and TRBJ2-7, with D possibly TRBD1 on 5 matching bases. Germline CDR1 is KGHSH and CDR2 is LQKENI. The length of the CDR3 is 14 residues. V was pared by 2 bases and J by 0 bases, with 8 bases between. The CDR3 DNA sequence: TGTGCCAGCTCACCAGCCAGGGCCTCCTACGAGCAGTACTTC. It translates to CASSPARASYEQYF.

V and J are TRBV27 and TRBJ1-5; D is perhaps TRBD1 (5 bases). Germline V gives CDR1 MNHEY, CDR2 SMNVEV (reference sequence). The CDR3 covers 14 residues. V dropped 2 bases and J dropped 2 bases, with 7 bases sitting between them. This chain's CDR3 is CASSLQGGNQPQHF. The CDR3 DNA sequence: TGTGCCAGCAGTTTACAGGGTGGCAATCAGCCCCAGCATTTT.

V gene TRBV5-8 combines with J gene TRBJ2-3; TRBD1 might be the D (5 bases). From germline, CDR1 is SGHTS and CDR2 YDEGEE. The CDR3 runs to 15 residues. The V and J ends lost 5 bases and 3 bases respectively, with 16 bases between them. The CDR3 region is CASSWFRGKTDTQYF. The CDR3 DNA is TGTGCCAGCAGTTGGTTTAGGGGAAAAACAGATACGCAGTATTTT. The complete variable domain, with remaining parts taken from reference TRBV5-8 and TRBJ2-3, reads EAGVTQSPTHLIKTRGQQATLRCSPISGHTSVYWYQQALGLGLQFLLWYDEGEERNRGNFPPRFSGRQFPNYSSELNVNALELEDSALYLCASSWFRGKTDTQYFGPGTRLTVL.

The chain has TRBV11-2 and TRBJ2-7, with 16 bases matching TRBD2. This CDR3 has 16 residues. V gave up 5 bases and J gave up 2 bases; unmatched junction bases: 3. Looked up from germline, CDR1 is SGHAT and CDR2 is FQNNGV. The CDR3 DNA follows: TGTGCCAGCAGCGGGACTAGCGGGAGGGTCGCCTACGAGCAGTACTTC. It translates to CASSGTSGRVAYEQYF.

The chain combines TRBV9 with TRBJ1-2; TRBD1 aligns across 8 bases. From germline, CDR1 is SGDLS and CDR2 YYNGEE. The CDR3 is 19 residues long. V gave up 5 bases and J gave up 4 bases; unmatched junction bases: 22. This chain's CDR3 is CASSLNPGTGASDPYGYTF. The CDR3 bases are TGTGCCAGCAGTTTGAACCCCGGGACAGGCGCAAGCGACCCCTATGGCTACACCTTC.

The chain couples TRBV11-2 to TRBJ2-2, with a tentative D call TRBD1 (6 bases). The V end lost 5 bases, the J end lost 13 bases, and 14 bases lay between the germline ends. The CDR3 covers 12 residues. The germline gives CDR1 SGHAT, CDR2 FQNNGV. The CDR3 DNA follows: TGTGCCAGCAGCCTGTCCACAGGGCGGCTGTTTTTT. Protein: CASSLSTGRLFF. The full variable domain, its missing parts supplied by reference TRBV11-2 and TRBJ2-2, is EAGVAQSPRYKIIEKRQSVAFWCNPISGHATLYWYQQILGQGPKLLIQFQNNGVVDDSQLPKDRFSAERLKGVDSTLKIQPAKLEDSAVYLCASSLSTGRLFFGEGSRLTVL.

This chain links TRBV15 with TRBJ1-6, with TRBD1 matching 7 bases. V shed 2 bases, J shed 7 bases, and the junction held 5 bases outside the gene matches. This CDR3 comprises 15 residues. From germline, CDR1 is LNHNV and CDR2 YYDKDF (reference sequence). CDR3 region: CATSRRQGRNSPLHF. Here the CDR3 DNA reads TGTGCCACCAGCAGACGACAGGGTCGGAATTCACCCCTCCACTTT.

The chain recombines TRBV6-5 with TRBJ1-2; 7 positions match TRBD1. Unmatched junction bases numbered 5, after V lost 6 bases and J lost 10 bases. This CDR3 spans 11 amino acids. Germline CDR1 reads MNHEY; CDR2 reads SVGAGI. The CDR3 region is CASSLGQVYTF. The DNA for the CDR3 is TGTGCCAGCAGCCTAGGACAGGTCTACACCTTC.

The chain links TRBV7-2 to TRBJ2-1; 11 positions match TRBD2. CDR3 size: 15 residues. Looked up from germline, CDR1 is SGHTA and CDR2 is FQGNSA. Losses at the gene ends were 3 bases for V and 10 bases for J; bases not matched to a gene: 8. The CDR3 reads CASSFNSGGAGEQFF. CDR3 DNA: TGTGCCAGCAGCTTCAATAGCGGGGGGGCCGGGGAGCAGTTCTTC.

This chain connects TRBV5-1 to TRBJ2-5; 7 bases fit TRBD2. This CDR3 contains 18 residues. The V gene end was trimmed by 0 bases and the J gene end by 2 bases; junction bases not matched to a gene: 13. In germline, CDR1 is SGHRS, CDR2 YFSETQ. The CDR3: CASSLAGAAGLKQETQYF. CDR3 in DNA: TGCGCCAGCAGCTTGGCCGGAGCAGCGGGGTTGAAACAAGAGACCCAGTACTTC.

CDR3 nucleotides: TGTGCCAGCAGCAATACAGGGGGCGAAAACATTCAGTACTTC. Translation gives CASSNTGGENIQYF. The V call is TRBV2, the J call TRBJ2-4, with TRBD1 matching over 9 bases. V was clipped by 6 bases and J by 5 bases; unmatched bases: 5. From germline, CDR1 is SNHLY and CDR2 FYNNEI. There are 14 residues in the CDR3. Together with reference TRBV2 and TRBJ2-4, the CDR3 gives the full variable domain: EPEVTQTPSHQVTQMGQEVILRCVPISNHLYFYWYRQILGQKVEFLVSFYNNEISEKSEIFDDQFSVERPDGSNFTLKIRSTKLEDSAMYFCASSNTGGENIQYFGAGTRLSVL.

This chain joins TRBV29-1 and TRBJ2-7; 9 bases are shared with TRBD2. The CDR3 is made up of 15 amino acids. The ends lost 4 bases at V and 5 bases at J; junction bases unmatched: 12. Germline V lookup: CDR1 SQVTM, CDR2 ANQGSEA. The CDR3 region is CSVAAREGLRDEQYF. Here the CDR3 DNA reads TGCAGCGTTGCCGCGCGGGAGGGCCTCAGGGACGAGCAGTACTTC.

The gene calls are TRBV20-1 and TRBJ2-7; a possible D gene is TRBD1 (6 bases). Trimming stripped 3 bases from V and 3 bases from J, with 18 bases between. Germline V lookup: CDR1 DFQATT, CDR2 SNEGSKA (reference sequence). CDR3 length equals 15 residues. CDR3 DNA: TGCAGTGCTAGTGGGGTTTGGGACAACAGCTACGAGCAGTACTTC. This codes for CSASGVWDNSYEQYF.

This chain joins TRBV25-1 and TRBJ1-2; D is unresolved. CDR1 and CDR2 from the germline V gene are MGHDK and SYGVNS. This CDR3 comprises 13 residues. V was cut by 1 base and J by 5 bases, with 8 bases left in between. CDR3 nucleotide sequence: TGTGCCAGCAGTGAATCTACGGGGTATGGCTACACCTTC. Protein product: CASSESTGYGYTF.

V and J are TRBV27 and TRBJ1-6; TRBD1 matches 7 bases. The germline gives CDR1 MNHEY, CDR2 SMNVEV (reference sequence). J lost 1 base, V lost 5 bases, and 2 bases had no gene match. CDR3 size: 15 residues. CDR3: CASSTQGSYNSPLHF. For the CDR3, the DNA is TGTGCCAGCAGTACACAGGGGTCCTATAATTCACCCCTCCACTTT.